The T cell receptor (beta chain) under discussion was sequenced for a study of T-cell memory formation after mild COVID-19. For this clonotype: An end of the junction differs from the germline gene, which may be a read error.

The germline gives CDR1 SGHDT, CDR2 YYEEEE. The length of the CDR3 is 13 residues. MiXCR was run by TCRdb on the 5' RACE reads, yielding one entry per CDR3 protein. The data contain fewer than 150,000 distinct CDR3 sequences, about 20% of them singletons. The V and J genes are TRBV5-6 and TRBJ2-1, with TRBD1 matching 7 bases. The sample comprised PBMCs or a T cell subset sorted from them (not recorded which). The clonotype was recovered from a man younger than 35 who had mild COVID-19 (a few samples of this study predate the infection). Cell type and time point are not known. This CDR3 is CASSPPGQHNEQF. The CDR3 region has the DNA TGTGCCAGCAGCCCGCCGGGACAGCACAATGAGCAGTTC.